The text below deals with one T cell receptor beta chain. Its antigen is undetermined. The junction does not match germline at one end; this may be a read error. The CDR3 is 12 amino acids. CDR1 is LGHNT, CDR2 FRNRAP, per germline. TCRdb analysed the reads with MiXCR anew, one entry per CDR3 protein. Counted here are about 900,000 distinct CDR3 sequences, less than 35% occurring once; the ten biggest clones make up more than 13%. This sample stems from a study of T cell repertoires in cytomegalovirus infection. Study-level background: Carrying CMV and the relevant HLA type showed in public TCR beta signatures.

Study results and limitations: The ex vivo response showed dominance by HLA-C-restricted CMV-specific TCR beta clonotypes.

This TCR was recovered from a human donor in good health (CMV status not recorded). Some clones in this sample may be carry-over from other donors' samples. The chain uses TRBV12-5 and TRBJ2-1, with D tentatively TRBD2 (6 bases). The source material was cultured CD8+ T cells from PBMCs, sampled from culture after CMV antigen stimulation. Here the CDR3 reads CASGLSGLGAFF. CDR3 nucleotide sequence: TGTGCTAGTGGTTTGTCGGGACTCGGGGCCTTTTTC.